These 15 T cell receptor beta chains share one sample of origin, sequenced in a study of Ad26.COV2.S vaccination and SARS-CoV-2 variants. The protocol was immunoSEQ multiplex PCR, while the TCRdb copy is restricted to in-frame clones and leaves out a portion. The sample lists about 320,000 clones, 70% to 90% occurring once. Specified treatment: around 19 received Ad26.COV2.S at low or high dose, single or two shots; several received placebo; per-sample allocation not given. At day 63 after the first vaccine or placebo injection, samples were drawn. The source material was peripheral blood, sampled in a trial of Ad26.COV2.S vaccine versus placebo. The receptors were gathered from a person aged 18-65 years who received the Ad26.COV2.S COVID-19 vaccine or a placebo.

V and J are TRBV6-5 and TRBJ1-2; D might be TRBD1 (5 bases). Trimming left V 5 bases short and J 3 bases short, with 10 bases between. Germline V gene lookup returns CDR1 MNHEY and CDR2 SVGAGI. The CDR3 length is 13 residues. CDR3 loop: CASSQGNHYGYTF. For the CDR3, the DNA is TGTGCCAGCAGTCAGGGAAACCACTATGGCTACACCTTC.

The chain uses TRBV29-1 and TRBJ1-1; 7 bases are a match to TRBD1. Germline-derived CDR1 and CDR2 are SQVTM and ANQGSEA. J was trimmed by 4 bases and V by 5 bases; bases with no gene match: 4. The CDR3 sequence is 12 residues long. The chain's CDR3 is CSVYRGSTEAFF. As DNA, the CDR3 is TGCAGCGTTTACAGGGGTTCCACTGAAGCTTTCTTT.

The rearrangement joins TRBV6-5 to TRBJ1-3, with TRBD1 matching 7 bases. The CDR3 covers 15 residues. Germline CDR1 is MNHEY and CDR2 is SVGAGI. J lost 0 bases, V lost 6 bases, and 5 bases had no gene match. The CDR3, as DNA: TGTGCCAGCAGCCCCCAGGGGGGCTCTGGAAACACCATATATTTT. It encodes CASSPQGGSGNTIYF.

The chain is built from TRBV5-4 and TRBJ2-7; 8 positions agree with TRBD1. The CDR3 is 15 amino acids. The trim removed 0 bases at V and 6 bases at J, leaving 8 bases unmatched. The germline V gene encodes CDR1 SGHNT and CDR2 YYREEE (reference sequence). CDR3 region: CASSLGTGPSREQYF. CDR3 in DNA: TGTGCCAGCAGCTTGGGGACAGGGCCCTCTCGCGAGCAGTACTTC.

V and J are TRBV19 and TRBJ1-2; unclear D gene. Germline-derived CDR1 and CDR2 are LNHDA and SQIVND (reference sequence). This CDR3 is 13 amino acids long. V lost 3 bases to trimming and J lost 4 bases, with 9 bases between them. CDR3 loop: CASSIEGSYGYTF. The CDR3 DNA reads TGTGCCAGTAGTATCGAAGGAAGCTATGGCTACACCTTC.

The V gene is TRBV14, the J gene TRBJ1-2; D perhaps matches TRBD1 (6 bases). Deletions cut 1 base from V and 3 bases from J, with 12 bases between. The CDR3 is 15 residues long. The germline V gene has CDR1 SGHDN and CDR2 FVKESK. CDR3 nucleotides: TGTGCCAGCAGCCAAGCGCTCGCAGGGGACTATGGCTACACCTTC. It specifies CASSQALAGDYGYTF.

The chain couples TRBV7-2 to TRBJ2-3; 10 bases line up with TRBD1. Trimming cost V 5 bases and J 4 bases; bases outside gene matches: 3. Germline V gene sequence: CDR1 SGHTA, CDR2 FQGNSA. The CDR3 contains 14 residues. CDR3 in DNA: TGTGCCAGCAGCCAGGACAGGGGGGCAGATACGCAGTATTTT. This translates into CASSQDRGADTQYF.

The chain combines TRBV4-1 with TRBJ1-2; the match to TRBD1 covers 7 bases. Germline V gene sequence: CDR1 MGHRA, CDR2 YSYEKL. CDR3 size: 15 residues. Losses at the gene ends were 0 bases for V and 2 bases for J; bases not matched to a gene: 3. The CDR3 DNA reads TGCGCCAGCAGCCAAGAAACAGGGGCGAACTATGGCTACACCTTC. It specifies CASSQETGANYGYTF.

The table lists this clone with a few counts. The chain employs TRBV4-1 and TRBJ2-7; D might be TRBD1 (5 bases). Germline CDR1 is MGHRA and CDR2 is YSYEKL. The CDR3 extends over 14 amino acids. V was pared by 3 bases and J by 4 bases, with 13 bases between. The CDR3 sequence: CASSQGLDPYEQYF. The CDR3 DNA is TGCGCCAGCAGCCAGGGGCTAGATCCTTACGAGCAGTACTTC.

In this sample, this clone turned up once. The V and J genes are TRBV5-1 and TRBJ2-3; D unresolved. The CDR3 runs to 14 residues. CDR1 is SGHRS and CDR2 is YFSETQ in the germline V gene. Deletions cut 4 bases from V and 1 base from J, with 10 bases between. CDR3 sequence: CASSVGQGTDTQYF. Written as DNA, the CDR3 is TGCGCCAGCAGCGTGGGCCAAGGCACAGATACGCAGTATTTT.

This clone was seen a handful of times. CDR3: CASSYSGGQSEQYF. DNA for the CDR3: TGTGCCAGCAGTTACTCCGGGGGGCAGAGCGAGCAGTACTTC. The V call is TRBV6-6, the J call TRBJ2-7; D is possibly TRBD2 (7 bases). Germline V gene data show CDR1 as MNHNY and CDR2 as SVGAGI (reference sequence). The V and J ends lost 0 bases and 6 bases respectively, with 12 bases between them. The CDR3 is 14 amino acids.

The chain joins TRBV9 to TRBJ2-1; D perhaps matches TRBD1 (6 bases). The CDR3 covers 15 residues. V was clipped by 0 bases and J by 7 bases, with 14 bases between them. CDR1 and CDR2 from the germline V gene are SGDLS and YYNGEE. CDR3 protein: CASSVDRQGNNEQFF. CDR3 DNA sequence: TGTGCCAGCAGCGTAGATAGGCAGGGGAATAATGAGCAGTTCTTC.

This clone has a single count. The chain carries TRBV6-1 and TRBJ2-7; D gene uncertain. This CDR3 has 11 residues. With 6 bases removed from V and 3 bases from J, the gap between germline ends came to 6 bases. Germline V CDR1 and CDR2: MNHNS, SASEGT. The CDR3 reads CASRLGYEQYF. CDR3 coding DNA: TGTGCCAGCAGATTAGGCTACGAGCAGTACTTC.

The J gene is TRBJ1-1, the V gene TRBV12-3 or TRBV12-4; 7 positions agree with TRBD1. CDR3 length: 12 residues. Trimming took 5 bases from V and 5 from J; bases not matched to a gene: 2. The CDR3 coding sequence is TGTGCCAGCAGTCCAGGGGGAACTGAAGCTTTCTTT. Translated: CASSPGGTEAFF.

The J gene is TRBJ2-3, the V gene TRBV7-3; D is possibly TRBD2 (5 bases). CDR3 length: 12 residues. Trimming took 4 bases from V and 4 from J, leaving 6 bases between them. In germline, CDR1 is SGHTA, CDR2 FQGTGA. The CDR3, as DNA: TGTGCCAGCAGCTCGGAGGCAGATACGCAGTATTTT. Amino acid sequence: CASSSEADTQYF. Drawing the rest from reference TRBV7-3 and TRBJ2-3, the complete variable domain is GAGVSQTPSNKVTEKGKYVELRCDPISGHTALYWYRQSLGQGPEFLIYFQGTGAADDSGLPNDRFFAVRPEGSVSTLKIQRTERGDSAVYLCASSSEADTQYFGPGTRLTVL.